These 17 T cell receptor beta chains share one sample of origin, sequenced in a study of beta chain features in type 1 diabetes. The study, taken as a whole, reports: Patients with Type 1 diabetes showed moderately but significantly shorter TCRB CDR3s in all four CD4+ subsets.

Isolated RNA was reverse transcribed in full, so expressed TCRB transcripts were sequenced. The table came from immunoSEQ multiplex PCR; TCRdb's copy has only in-frame clones and leaves some out. This sample carries 160,000 or so clones, roughly 63% of them seen once, and the ten largest clones take around 0.08%. The antigens for these receptors are not known. Sequencing was done on a sample of naive CD4+ T cells from blood. The source is a man aged 25-40 years with type 1 diabetes.

On this clone: Within the sample, other DNA sequences also encode this same CDR3. The chain is built from TRBV29-1 and TRBJ1-2; 9 positions agree with TRBD1. CDR3 length equals 12 residues. After removal of 6 bases from V and 2 bases from J, the junction contained 1 base not matched to a gene. CDR1 is SQVTM, CDR2 ANQGSEA, per germline. The DNA of the CDR3 is TGCAGCGTCGGGACAGGGAACTATGGCTACACCTTC. Residues: CSVGTGNYGYTF.

The rearrangement joins TRBV14 to TRBJ2-5; no clear D gene. V was clipped by 2 bases and J by 3 bases, with 7 bases between them. This CDR3 contains 13 residues. Germline values: CDR1 SGHDN, CDR2 FVKESK. For the CDR3, the DNA is TGTGCCAGCAGCCAATTTCTTGAAGAGACCCAGTACTTC. Protein product: CASSQFLEETQYF.

The chain uses TRBV30 and TRBJ1-6, with D perhaps TRBD1 (6 bases). The CDR3 sequence is 15 residues long. Per germline, CDR1 GTSNPN and CDR2 SVGIG (reference sequence). With 3 bases removed from V and 7 bases from J, the gap between germline ends came to 16 bases. CDR3 region: CAWSTPQGFNSPLHF. In nucleotides, the CDR3 is TGTGCCTGGAGCACTCCACAGGGCTTCAATTCACCCCTCCACTTT.

This clone was seen only once. The chain joins TRBV5-4 to TRBJ2-3, with 11 bases that match TRBD1. This CDR3 has 17 residues. V lost 4 bases and J lost 3; bases outside the gene matches: 10. Looked up from germline, CDR1 is SGHNT and CDR2 is YYREEE (reference sequence). The CDR3 here is CASSGDGTGGRTDTQYF. CDR3 sequence (DNA): TGTGCCAGCAGCGGGGACGGGACAGGGGGAAGAACAGATACGCAGTATTTT.

There are a few counts of this clone. The genes are TRBV29-1 and TRBJ2-4; the D call may be TRBD1 or TRBD2 (5 bases each). Trimming took off 7 bases at V and 12 bases at J, with 19 bases between the two ends. CDR1 and CDR2 (germline): SQVTM, ANQGSEA. CDR3 length equals 12 residues. CDR3 in amino acids: CSAPGPRRTQYF. The CDR3 nucleotides read TGCAGCGCGCCGGGACCGAGAAGGACTCAGTACTTC.

The chain combines TRBV27 with TRBJ2-3; possibly TRBD2 for D (6 bases). The V gene lost 6 bases and the J gene lost 8 bases, with 27 bases spanning the gap. Germline CDR1 reads MNHEY; CDR2 reads SMNVEV (reference sequence). There are 17 residues in the CDR3. The CDR3 protein is CASRTRGAGVILGTQYF. The CDR3 coding sequence is TGTGCCAGCAGGACCCGCGGGGCTGGAGTTATTCTGGGTACGCAGTATTTT.

The CDR3 is CASSPIGRETQYF. The CDR3 coding sequence is TGTGCCAGCTCACCGATCGGAAGGGAGACCCAGTACTTC. The V gene is TRBV18, the J gene TRBJ2-5, with D unclear. V was shortened by 3 bases and J by 5 bases, with 10 bases between the two germline ends. This CDR3 is 13 amino acids long. Germline lookup yields CDR1 KGHSH and CDR2 LQKENI.

Note on this clone: This sample includes further DNA sequences coding for the same CDR3. V usage is TRBV30 and J usage is TRBJ1-1, with D unclear. Germline V gives CDR1 GTSNPN, CDR2 SVGIG (reference sequence). V was clipped by 0 bases and J by 2 bases, with 7 bases between them. CDR3 length equals 13 residues. In DNA, the CDR3 is TGTGCCTGGAGTGTACTGGTTAACACTGAAGCTTTCTTT. The encoded protein is CAWSVLVNTEAFF.

The chain employs TRBV30 and TRBJ2-3; TRBD1 aligns across 7 bases. CDR3 length equals 15 residues. Per germline, CDR1 GTSNPN and CDR2 SVGIG (reference sequence). Germline trimming cut 5 bases from V and 3 bases from J; bases unmatched to any gene: 11. In DNA, the CDR3 is TGTGCCTGGGGTAGGGGGCAGGGGAAGACAGATACGCAGTATTTT. It specifies CAWGRGQGKTDTQYF.

Here the CDR3 reads CASKASADYGYTF. The CDR3 nucleotides read TGTGCCAGCAAGGCCTCCGCGGACTATGGCTACACCTTC. This rearrangement joins TRBV2 to TRBJ1-2; D call uncertain. The CDR3 runs to 13 residues. V was shortened by 7 bases and J by 3 bases, with 12 bases between the two germline ends. Looked up from germline, CDR1 is SNHLY and CDR2 is FYNNEI.

The V and J genes are TRBV29-1 and TRBJ2-6; D is ambiguous. CDR3 size: 13 residues. The germline V gene has CDR1 SQVTM and CDR2 ANQGSEA. Trimming shortened V by 5 bases and J by 2 bases, and 7 bases separated the two germline ends. The chain's CDR3 is CSVHGAGANVLTF. Here the CDR3 DNA reads TGCAGCGTTCATGGGGCTGGGGCCAACGTCCTGACTTTC.

The chain combines TRBV29-1 with TRBJ2-3; 7 bases match TRBD2. The CDR3 extends over 15 amino acids. Germline CDR1 is SQVTM and CDR2 is ANQGSEA. The V and J ends lost 5 bases and 1 base, in that order; junction bases with no gene match: 9. For the CDR3, the DNA is TGCAGCGTTTCAGGGAGGGGTAGTGGCACAGATACGCAGTATTTT. This gives the protein CSVSGRGSGTDTQYF.

The rearrangement joins TRBV25-1 to TRBJ1-4, with TRBD1 matching 9 bases. Unmatched junction bases numbered 9, after V lost 5 bases and J lost 8 bases. CDR3 length: 15 amino acids. Germline-derived CDR1 and CDR2 are MGHDK and SYGVNS. The CDR3 DNA sequence: TGTGCCAGCAGTCAGACAGGGGGAGTAAACGAAAAACTGTTTTTT. Protein: CASSQTGGVNEKLFF. The variable domain in full, with the rest retrieved from reference TRBV25-1 and TRBJ1-4, is EADIYQTPRYLVIGTGKKITLECSQTMGHDKMYWYQQDPGMELHLIHYSYGVNSTEKGDLSSESTVSRIRTEHFPLTLESARPSHTSQYLCASSQTGGVNEKLFFGSGTQLSVL.

The V gene is TRBV15, the J gene TRBJ2-5; TRBD1 or TRBD2 may be the D gene (6 bases each). The CDR3 totals 15 residues. Germline CDR1 reads LNHNV; CDR2 reads YYDKDF (reference sequence). The V end lost 1 base, the J end lost 4 bases, and 13 bases lay between the germline ends. DNA of the CDR3: TGTGCCACCAGCAGAGGGGTACAGGGAGGAGAGACCCAGTACTTC. Its translation is CATSRGVQGGETQYF.

This chain uses TRBV7-2 with TRBJ2-1; D call uncertain. This CDR3 has 16 residues. The V end lost 3 bases, the J end lost 0 bases, and 12 bases lay between the germline ends. Germline V lookup: CDR1 SGHTA, CDR2 FQGNSA. CDR3 nucleotides: TGTGCCAGCAGCTTGGCAGCCTCGAGCTCCTACAATGAGCAGTTCTTC. Encoded protein: CASSLAASSSYNEQFF.

This clone was counted once. This chain links TRBV9 with TRBJ1-1, with D possibly being TRBD1 (6 bases). The CDR3 consists of 16 residues. With 4 bases removed from V and 0 bases from J, the gap between germline ends came to 16 bases. CDR1 is SGDLS, CDR2 YYNGEE, per germline. The CDR3 sequence is CASSPRSGVMNTEAFF. CDR3 DNA sequence: TGTGCCAGCAGCCCCCGATCAGGGGTCATGAACACTGAAGCTTTCTTT.

Only a few counts were recorded for this clone. The chain links TRBV2 to TRBJ1-3, with D unclear. Trimming took off 7 bases at V and 0 bases at J, with 10 bases between the two ends. The CDR3 is 14 residues long. The germline V gene encodes CDR1 SNHLY and CDR2 FYNNEI. As DNA, the CDR3 is TGTGCCAGCATTCTGGACTTCTCTGGAAACACCATATATTTT. Translated, it gives CASILDFSGNTIYF.